This is a list of T cell receptor beta chains from one sample in a study of PD-L1 blockade in urothelial cancer. Assay: immunoSEQ multiplex PCR; the TCRdb copy retains only in-frame clones and omits some. The sample includes 95,000 to 130,000 clones, roughly 91% of them seen just once. Material: PBMCs, obtained around atezolizumab (anti-PD-L1) treatment. The receptors originated from a man in his fifties or sixties with urothelial cancer. CDR3s include the opening cysteine and the closing phenylalanine or tryptophan. A D gene is named only where the DNA matches it firmly. Clone sizes are given selectively: once, few, many, or a class where the clone is expanded.

clone_size	v_call	j_call	d_call	cdr3_aa	cdr3_nt
NA	TRBV19	TRBJ1-1	TRBD1	CASKTGTGGYTEAFF	TGTGCCAGTAAGACCGGGACAGGGGGCTACACTGAAGCTTTCTTT
once	TRBV6-1	TRBJ2-5	NA	CASSEAVRGYQETQYF	TGTGCCAGCAGTGAAGCCGTACGGGGTTACCAAGAGACCCAGTACTTC
NA	TRBV4-3	TRBJ2-7	TRBD1	CASSQSIGDSSYEQYF	TGCGCCAGCAGCCAATCAATCGGGGACAGCTCCTACGAGCAGTACTTC
NA	TRBV9	TRBJ2-7	TRBD2	CASSAPGLADSYEQYF	TGTGCCAGCAGCGCACCGGGACTAGCGGACTCCTACGAGCAGTACTTC
NA	TRBV5-1	TRBJ2-3	NA	CASSLVQDTQYF	TGCGCCAGCAGCTTGGTACAAGATACGCAGTATTTT
NA	TRBV11-3	TRBJ2-2	TRBD2	CASSSGLAGVLGELFF	TGTGCCAGCAGCTCGGGACTAGCGGGGGTTTTGGGGGAGCTGTTTTTT
NA	TRBV4-3	TRBJ2-3	TRBD1	CASSADGGTGSTDTQYF	TGCGCCAGCAGCGCTGACGGGGGGACAGGGTCCACAGATACGCAGTATTTT
NA	TRBV6-5	TRBJ2-5	NA	CASSPWGEAKETQYF	TGTGCCAGCAGTCCCTGGGGGGAGGCAAAAGAGACCCAGTACTTC
NA	TRBV5-1	TRBJ2-5	TRBD2	CASMTSGTPGQETQYF	TGCGCCAGCATGACTAGCGGAACCCCCGGGCAAGAGACCCAGTACTTC
NA	TRBV10-3	TRBJ1-2	NA	CAISGAGTAGYTF	TGTGCCATCAGTGGTGCGGGGACGGCCGGCTACACCTTC
NA	TRBV11-2	TRBJ2-3	NA	CASSLAQADTQYF	TGTGCCAGCAGCTTAGCGCAGGCAGATACGCAGTATTTT
medium-sized	TRBV20-1	TRBJ1-2	NA	CSAESATGYTF	TGCAGTGCCGAGAGCGCGACCGGCTACACCTTC
NA	TRBV10-3	TRBJ2-3	NA	CAISESLAIGTDTQYF	TGTGCCATCAGTGAGTCGCTAGCAATAGGGACAGATACGCAGTATTTT
NA	TRBV5-1	TRBJ1-1	NA	CASNLDSPNTEAFF	TGCGCCAGCAACCTAGACAGCCCAAACACTGAAGCTTTCTTT
NA	TRBV7-9	TRBJ1-1	NA	CASSRAGGWTEAFF	TGTGCCAGCAGCCGGGCGGGGGGTTGGACTGAAGCTTTCTTT
NA	TRBV6-5	TRBJ2-1	NA	CASSFKGAGTYNEQFF	TGTGCCAGCAGTTTCAAAGGGGCGGGGACCTACAATGAGCAGTTCTTC
NA	TRBV18	TRBJ2-3	NA	CASSPSVTDTQYF	TGTGCCAGCTCACCTTCAGTAACAGATACGCAGTATTTT
NA	TRBV28	TRBJ1-4	TRBD1	CASSRLRTGGNEKLFF	TGTGCCAGCAGCCGCCTTAGGACAGGGGGTAATGAAAAACTGTTTTTT
NA	TRBV11-3	TRBJ1-3	NA	CASSTGAGGAPPSGNTIYF	TGTGCCAGCAGCACTGGAGCGGGAGGGGCGCCTCCCTCTGGAAACACCATATATTTT
NA	TRBV28	TRBJ1-1	NA	CASSLSPEGAFF	TGTGCCAGCAGTTTATCGCCCGAGGGAGCTTTCTTT
NA	TRBV19	TRBJ1-1	TRBD1	CASTTGAQLSEAFF	TGTGCCAGCACGACAGGGGCGCAGTTGTCTGAAGCTTTCTTT
NA	TRBV19	TRBJ1-2	TRBD1	CASIGQGSYGYTF	TGTGCCAGTATTGGACAGGGGAGCTATGGCTACACCTTC
NA	TRBV2	TRBJ1-4	NA	CATKGATNEKLFF	TGTGCCACCAAGGGAGCAACTAATGAAAAACTGTTTTTT
NA	TRBV27	TRBJ2-7	NA	CASSGTGTRGEQYF	TGTGCCAGCAGTGGGACAGGGACTAGGGGCGAGCAGTACTTC
NA	TRBV1	TRBJ2-1	NA	CTSSQDFGLAGYNEQFF	TGCACCAGCAGCCAAGATTTTGGGCTAGCGGGTTACAATGAGCAGTTCTTC
NA	TRBV6-5	TRBJ1-1	NA	CASSYNGGGGTEAFF	TGTGCCAGCAGTTATAACGGGGGTGGGGGGACTGAAGCTTTCTTT
NA	TRBV4-2	TRBJ2-1	TRBD2	CASSPLAGGPNEQFF	TGTGCCAGCAGCCCTCTAGCGGGGGGGCCAAATGAGCAGTTCTTC
once	TRBV11-3	TRBJ2-2	NA	CASRPTDSPNTGELFF	TGTGCCAGCAGACCTACCGACAGCCCGAACACCGGGGAGCTGTTTTTT
NA	TRBV4-2	TRBJ1-1	TRBD1	CASSLQQGVNTEAFF	TGTGCCAGCAGCCTACAACAGGGGGTGAACACTGAAGCTTTCTTT
NA	TRBV11-3	TRBJ1-1	NA	CASSLILGTEAFF	TGTGCCAGCAGCTTAATCCTCGGCACTGAAGCTTTCTTT
few	TRBV6-5	TRBJ2-3	TRBD1	CASSPTGEDTQYF	TGTGCCAGCAGTCCGACAGGGGAAGATACGCAGTATTTT
NA	TRBV6-5	TRBJ1-5	NA	CASSLTSSVDQPQHF	TGTGCCAGCAGTTTGACATCATCAGTGGATCAGCCCCAGCATTTT
NA	TRBV6-5	TRBJ1-5	TRBD1	CASKQGNSNQPQHF	TGTGCCAGCAAACAGGGGAATAGCAATCAGCCCCAGCATTTT
NA	TRBV5-8	TRBJ1-5	NA	CASRSQGARQHF	TGTGCCAGCAGATCCCAGGGTGCGAGGCAGCATTTT
NA	TRBV9	TRBJ2-7	TRBD2	CASSVVAGGEGEQYF	TGTGCCAGCAGCGTAGTAGCGGGAGGCGAAGGCGAGCAGTACTTC
few	TRBV5-6	TRBJ1-5	TRBD1	CASSLIERDRDSNQPQHF	TGTGCCAGCAGCTTGATCGAACGGGACAGAGATAGCAATCAGCCCCAGCATTTT
NA	TRBV15	TRBJ2-7	NA	CATSRDMGATTYEQYF	TGTGCCACCAGCAGAGATATGGGGGCAACGACCTACGAGCAGTACTTC
NA	TRBV14	TRBJ1-5	NA	CASSQGATDQPQHF	TGTGCCAGCAGTCAAGGGGCTACCGATCAGCCCCAGCATTTT
NA	TRBV28	TRBJ2-3	NA	CASKRSGSSTDTQYF	TGTGCCAGCAAGCGAAGCGGTTCTAGCACAGATACGCAGTATTTT
NA	TRBV6-4	TRBJ2-3	NA	CASSEGSTDTQYF	TGTGCCAGCAGTGAGGGCAGCACAGATACGCAGTATTTT
NA	TRBV27	TRBJ2-1	NA	CASSHLYPLGQFHYNEQFF	TGTGCCAGCAGTCATTTATACCCTCTCGGACAGTTCCACTACAATGAGCAGTTCTTC
NA	TRBV2	TRBJ1-1	NA	CASSEDGQTTEAFF	TGTGCCAGCAGTGAAGATGGACAGACCACTGAAGCTTTCTTT
NA	TRBV9	TRBJ2-3	NA	CASSLTEMNTDTQYF	TGTGCCAGCAGCCTGACGGAGATGAACACAGATACGCAGTATTTT
NA	TRBV19	TRBJ2-7	TRBD1	CASSGTGVYEQYF	TGTGCCAGTTCCGGGACAGGGGTGTACGAGCAGTACTTC
NA	TRBV12-5	TRBJ2-5	NA	CASGSSGRETQYF	TGTGCTAGTGGATCCTCAGGGAGGGAGACCCAGTACTTC
once	TRBV4-2	TRBJ1-2	TRBD1	CASIGFSGQANGYTF	TGTGCCAGCATTGGGTTTTCTGGACAGGCAAATGGCTACACCTTC
NA	TRBV4-2	TRBJ2-1	TRBD2	CASSQEGSAGGEQFF	TGTGCCAGCAGCCAAGAAGGATCGGCGGGAGGGGAGCAGTTCTTC
NA	TRBV29-1	TRBJ2-7	TRBD2	CSVEEWGGSRYEQYF	TGCAGCGTTGAAGAATGGGGGGGAAGTAGGTACGAGCAGTACTTC
NA	TRBV29-1	TRBJ2-3	TRBD1	CSVRQGADTQYF	TGCAGCGTTAGGCAGGGGGCAGATACGCAGTATTTT
NA	TRBV18	TRBJ2-1	TRBD2	CASSPSTIAGFIYNEQFF	TGTGCCAGCTCACCCTCGACGATAGCGGGGTTTATTTACAATGAGCAGTTCTTC
once	TRBV5-1	TRBJ2-5	NA	CASSLGRAETQYF	TGCGCCAGCAGCTTGGGCAGGGCGGAGACCCAGTACTTC
NA	TRBV14	TRBJ2-1	TRBD1	CASSRDSNYNEQFF	TGTGCCAGCAGCCGGGACAGTAACTACAATGAGCAGTTCTTC
NA	TRBV28	TRBJ1-1	NA	CASSLVDRAGTEAFF	TGTGCCAGCAGTTTAGTGGACAGAGCGGGGACTGAAGCTTTCTTT
NA	TRBV6-6	TRBJ2-7	NA	CASRGPGGLYEQYF	TGTGCCAGCAGGGGGCCGGGGGGCTTGTACGAGCAGTACTTC
NA	TRBV10-3	TRBJ2-6	TRBD2	CTINRGTTAGANVLTF	TGTACCATCAACCGGGGGACTACAGCTGGGGCCAACGTCCTGACTTTC
NA	TRBV21-1	TRBJ2-4	NA	CASSILDSKNIQYF	TGTGCCAGCAGCATTTTAGACAGCAAAAACATTCAGTACTTC
once	TRBV5-1	TRBJ2-2	TRBD2	CASSSILNKAGVNTGELFF	TGCGCCAGCAGCTCGATTCTTAATAAAGCGGGGGTTAACACCGGGGAGCTGTTTTTT